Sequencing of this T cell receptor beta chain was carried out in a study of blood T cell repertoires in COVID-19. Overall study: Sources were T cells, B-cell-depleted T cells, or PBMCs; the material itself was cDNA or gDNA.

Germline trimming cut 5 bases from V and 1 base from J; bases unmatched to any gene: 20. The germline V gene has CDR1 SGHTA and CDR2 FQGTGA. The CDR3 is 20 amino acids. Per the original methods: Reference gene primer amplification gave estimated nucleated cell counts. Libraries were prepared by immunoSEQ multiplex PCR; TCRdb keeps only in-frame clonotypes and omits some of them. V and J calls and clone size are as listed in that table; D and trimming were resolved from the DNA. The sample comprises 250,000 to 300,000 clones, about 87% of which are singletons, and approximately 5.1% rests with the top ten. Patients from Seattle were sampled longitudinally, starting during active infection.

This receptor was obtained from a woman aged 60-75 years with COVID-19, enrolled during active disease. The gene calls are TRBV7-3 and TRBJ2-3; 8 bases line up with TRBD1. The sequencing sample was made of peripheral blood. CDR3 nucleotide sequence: TGTGCCAGCAGCCGGGGGTTACGGGGGACAGGTCGTACTGGCACAGATACGCAGTATTTT. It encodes CASSRGLRGTGRTGTDTQYF.